This entry is about one TCR beta chain. Trimming removed 5 bases from V and 3 bases from J; junction bases left unmatched: 5. The CDR3 sequence is 15 residues long. Germline V lookup: CDR1 SGHRS, CDR2 YFSETQ. The protocol was immunoSEQ multiplex PCR, while the TCRdb copy is restricted to in-frame clones and leaves out a portion. This sample yields some 70,000 clones, of which about 82% are seen a single time; approximately 1.9% belongs to the top ten. The data derive from a study of blood T cell repertoires in COVID-19. Sequenced input: peripheral blood. The V and J genes are TRBV5-1 and TRBJ2-2; 9 bases fit TRBD1. This clonotype originated in a woman aged 60-75 years with acute or convalescent COVID-19. The CDR3 sequence is CASSRTGEDTGELFF. Here the CDR3 DNA reads TGCGCCAGCAGTCGGACAGGGGAGGACACCGGGGAGCTGTTTTTT.